This entry features one T cell receptor beta chain sequence. Its antigen is not known. Given a much more abundant clone one base away, this may be a read error. Germline loops: CDR1 PRHDT, CDR2 FYEKMQ (reference sequence). V lost 5 bases and J 7 bases, leaving 15 bases between the germline ends. The CDR3 spans 14 residues. Researchers prepared the TCRbeta library using unique molecular identifiers, the study reports. MiXCR, run by TCRdb on the PCR reads, gives a single entry per CDR3 protein. This sample has just under 350,000 distinct CDR3 sequences, with 16% found just once. The sample comes from a study of T-cell reconstitution after alpha-beta-depleted transplantation in children. Notes on the study in general: A year post-transplant, T-cell counts and diversity derived mostly from newly produced T cells. It was reported that alpha-beta T cells came from several hundred expanded graft clones (about two months after transplant).

The specimen was PBMCs, mostly from graft donor cells, collected 360 days after TCRalphabeta/CD19-depleted stem cell transplant. This chain joins TRBV13 and TRBJ2-1; D possibly corresponds to TRBD1 (5 bases). The clonotype was recovered from a male patient between 2 and 10 years old who had a stem cell transplant for acute lymphoblastic leukemia, so the T cells may come from the graft donor. The CDR3 protein is CASSQPGPGNEQFF. Written as DNA, the CDR3 is TGTGCCAGCAGCCAACCCGGACCAGGGAATGAGCAGTTCTTC.